Each of the 29 T cell receptor beta chains below was sequenced from the same sample in a study of blood T cell repertoires in COVID-19. Using immunoSEQ multiplex PCR, the repertoire was profiled, and TCRdb retains in-frame clones only, with some absent. The table records 250,000 to 350,000 clones, 75% to 90% of them present only once. Sample: peripheral blood. Receptors were obtained from a man aged 18 to 30 with active or convalescent COVID-19.

This rearrangement joins TRBV7-9 to TRBJ2-5; 7 bases are shared with TRBD1. The J segment lost 3 bases and the V segment lost 3 bases, leaving 4 bases of the junction unmatched. The CDR3 is made up of 14 amino acids. Germline assignment: CDR1 SEHNR and CDR2 FQNEAQ (reference sequence). DNA for the CDR3: TGTGCCAGCAGCTTCAGGACAGGAAAAGAGACCCAGTACTTC. Translating gives CASSFRTGKETQYF.

The chain links TRBV28 to TRBJ2-1; 15 nucleotides agree with TRBD2. J gave up 2 bases and V 5 bases, and 16 bases lay outside the gene matches. This CDR3 comprises 21 residues. Germline values: CDR1 MDHEN, CDR2 SYDVKM. The CDR3 nucleotides read TGTGCCAGCAGTGGCGCGAGAATCGCGTGGACTAGCGGGAGGGCCTACAATGAGCAGTTCTTC. It is translated as CASSGARIAWTSGRAYNEQFF. Using reference TRBV28 and TRBJ2-1 for the parts outside the CDR3, the full variable domain is DVKVTQSSRYLVKRTGEKVFLECVQDMDHENMFWYRQDPGLGLRLIYFSYDVKMKEKGDIPEGYSVSREKKERFSLILESASTNQTSMYLCASSGARIAWTSGRAYNEQFFGPGTRLTVL.

V usage is TRBV15 and J usage is TRBJ2-7; D unresolved. Germline lookup yields CDR1 LNHNV and CDR2 YYDKDF (reference sequence). CDR3 size: 13 residues. V was clipped by 0 bases and J by 3 bases, with 6 bases between them. CDR3 sequence: CATSRDLIYEQYF. The CDR3 coding sequence is TGTGCCACCAGCAGAGATTTAATCTACGAGCAGTACTTC.

This clone came up once. This sequence joins TRBV4-1 and TRBJ1-3; TRBD1 agrees at 7 bases. This CDR3 region has 15 residues. In germline, CDR1 is MGHRA, CDR2 YSYEKL. With V trimmed by 1 base and J by 4 bases, 4 bases remained unmatched. The CDR3 region has the DNA TGCGCCAGCAGCCAAGGGCCGGGACAGGGAAACACCATATATTTT. Translation gives CASSQGPGQGNTIYF.

This chain connects TRBV28 to TRBJ2-7; TRBD2 aligns across 8 bases. The germline V gene has CDR1 MDHEN and CDR2 SYDVKM. V shed 8 bases and J 2 bases; nucleotides not matched to a gene: 11. This CDR3 comprises 15 residues. The CDR3 nucleotides are TGTGCCAGCTCGGTAGCGGGATTATTAACCTACGAGCAGTACTTC. This codes for CASSVAGLLTYEQYF.

The chain has TRBV25-1 and TRBJ1-4, with no clear D. The germline V and J ends were trimmed by 3 bases and 0 bases, with 11 bases remaining between them. The CDR3 loop spans 16 amino acids. CDR1 MGHDK and CDR2 SYGVNS come from the germline V gene. DNA of the CDR3: TGTGCCAGCAGTGACTCTCACAGTGCAACTAATGAAAAACTGTTTTTT. It specifies CASSDSHSATNEKLFF.

For the CDR3, the DNA is TGTGCCAGCAGCAAAGTGGCTAGCGGGTCCTCCGGGGAGACCCAGTACTTC. The encoded protein is CASSKVASGSSGETQYF. The chain links TRBV7-2 to TRBJ2-5, with 8 bases that match TRBD2. The CDR3 spans 17 residues. Per germline, CDR1 SGHTA and CDR2 FQGNSA. Unmatched junction bases numbered 16, after V lost 5 bases and J lost 5 bases.

The gene calls are TRBV5-1 and TRBJ2-4, with D maybe TRBD1 (5 bases). This CDR3 contains 13 residues. Germline V gene data show CDR1 as SGHRS and CDR2 as YFSETQ. V gave up 4 bases and J gave up 7 bases, with 12 bases separating them. This CDR3 reads CASSPSKGNIQYF. The CDR3 DNA sequence: TGCGCCAGCAGCCCCAGTAAGGGGAACATTCAGTACTTC.

This sequence joins TRBV3-1 (or the pseudogene TRBV3-2) and TRBJ2-1, with D perhaps matching TRBD1 (6 bases). The CDR3 is 16 residues long. The V end was cut by 1 base, the J end by 0 bases, with 10 bases between. The V gene's germline CDR1 is LGHDT and CDR2 YNNKEL (reference sequence). The CDR3 nucleotides read TGTGCCAGCAGCCAAGGGACAGCATACTCCTACAATGAGCAGTTCTTC. Its protein is CASSQGTAYSYNEQFF.

The CDR3 protein is CASSPKGGYGYTF. As DNA, the CDR3 is TGTGCCAGCAGTCCTAAAGGAGGTTATGGCTACACCTTC. The chain uses TRBV27 and TRBJ1-2; D gene uncertain. The CDR3 is 13 residues long. CDR1 MNHEY and CDR2 SMNVEV come from the germline V gene (reference sequence). Trimming stripped 5 bases from V and 5 bases from J, with 12 bases between.

The chain uses TRBV27 and TRBJ1-5; TRBD1 aligns across 9 bases. CDR3 length equals 14 residues. J gave up 6 bases and V 10 bases, and 10 bases lay outside the gene matches. The germline CDR1 and CDR2 sequences are MNHEY and SMNVEV (reference sequence). The CDR3 here is CATQQWTGAQPQHF. CDR3 DNA: TGTGCCACCCAACAATGGACAGGGGCTCAGCCCCAGCATTTT.

The V gene is TRBV18, the J gene TRBJ2-4; 7 bases align to TRBD2. The CDR3 sequence is 18 residues long. The junction had 9 bases not matched to a gene; V was cut back by 0 bases and J by 1 base. The germline V gene has CDR1 KGHSH and CDR2 LQKENI. The CDR3 sequence is CASSPPGLAGEAKNIQYF. The CDR3 nucleotides are TGTGCCAGCTCACCACCGGGTCTGGCGGGGGAGGCCAAAAACATTCAGTACTTC. Full variable domain (outside the CDR3, taken from reference TRBV18 and TRBJ2-4): NAGVMQNPRHLVRRRGQEARLRCSPMKGHSHVYWYRQLPEEGLKFMVYLQKENIIDESGMPKERFSAEFPKEGPSILRIQQVVRGDSAAYFCASSPPGLAGEAKNIQYFGAGTRLSVL.

V gene TRBV19 combines with J gene TRBJ2-1, with D maybe TRBD2 (6 bases). Germline CDR1 and CDR2: LNHDA and SQIVND (reference sequence). With 3 bases removed from V and 9 bases from J, the gap between germline ends came to 12 bases. The CDR3 consists of 13 residues. CDR3: CASSIILATEQFF. CDR3 in DNA: TGTGCCAGTAGTATCATACTAGCCACTGAGCAGTTCTTC.

The chain combines TRBV15 with TRBJ2-7; 13 bases are a match to TRBD2. The CDR3 totals 17 residues. Germline-derived CDR1 and CDR2 are LNHNV and YYDKDF (reference sequence). Trimming cost V 6 bases and J 0 bases; bases outside gene matches: 8. As DNA, the CDR3 is TGTGCCACCAGAGGCACCGGGACTAGCGGGGCCTCCTACGAGCAGTACTTC. Translation: CATRGTGTSGASYEQYF.

The rearrangement links TRBV5-1 to TRBJ2-1, with D possibly TRBD1 on 5 matching bases. V was cut by 0 bases and J by 9 bases, with 16 bases left in between. The CDR3 is made up of 15 amino acids. The V gene's germline CDR1 is SGHRS and CDR2 YFSETQ. CDR3 nucleotide sequence: TGCGCCAGCAGCTTGGTAGTAGGAAAGGGGTCTGAGCAGTTCTTC. Translated, it gives CASSLVVGKGSEQFF.

This chain links TRBV7-5 with TRBJ1-4; the tabulated D call, TRBD1, remains unverified against the DNA. TRBV7-5 is shown as a pseudogene. This CDR3 is 15 amino acids long. CDR3 nucleotides: TGTGCCAGAAAAGAGGGGGCGCGGGTCGTTGAAAAACTGTTTTTT. Its translation: CARKEGARVVEKLFF.

The chain employs TRBV27 and TRBJ2-1, with 7 bases fitting TRBD2. The CDR3 is 16 amino acids. Losses at the gene ends were 9 bases for V and 6 bases for J; bases not matched to a gene: 17. Germline values: CDR1 MNHEY, CDR2 SMNVEV (reference sequence). The CDR3 protein is CASRSPQLAGGNEQFF. The CDR3 DNA reads as TGTGCCAGTAGATCCCCACAATTAGCGGGTGGCAATGAGCAGTTCTTC.

The CDR3 region has the DNA TGTGCCAGCAGCTTCGCTAGGAGCGGGAAGGGCGGGGAGCTGTTTTTT. Amino acid sequence: CASSFARSGKGGELFF. The chain joins TRBV7-3 to TRBJ2-2; TRBD2 matches at 7 bases. V shed 3 bases and J 7 bases; nucleotides not matched to a gene: 11. This CDR3 has 16 residues. Looked up from germline, CDR1 is SGHTA and CDR2 is FQGTGA.

The J gene is TRBJ2-1, the V gene TRBV6-6; D is unresolved. The CDR3 is 13 amino acids. The germline gives CDR1 MNHNY, CDR2 SVGAGI (reference sequence). The V end was cut by 4 bases, the J end by 6 bases, with 10 bases between. DNA of the CDR3: TGTGCCAGCAGTTCTACCTTTTTCAATGAGCAGTTCTTC. It yields the protein CASSSTFFNEQFF.

CDR3 coding DNA: TGTGCCAGCAGCTTGACAGGGGGCTTGGGTCAGCCCCAGCATTTT. Its protein is CASSLTGGLGQPQHF. The chain combines TRBV7-6 with TRBJ1-5; 10 nucleotides agree with TRBD1. J was trimmed by 6 bases and V by 3 bases; bases with no gene match: 5. In germline, CDR1 is SGHVS, CDR2 FNYEAQ. The CDR3 covers 15 residues.

The V gene is TRBV3-1 (or the pseudogene TRBV3-2), the J gene TRBJ2-1; D remains unclear. Germline V gene lookup returns CDR1 LGHDT and CDR2 YNNKEL (reference sequence). This CDR3 is built from 15 residues. Trimming took off 1 base at V and 0 bases at J, with 7 bases between the two ends. The CDR3 spells CASSQGLNSYNEQFF. DNA of the CDR3: TGTGCCAGCAGCCAAGGACTCAACTCCTACAATGAGCAGTTCTTC.

This chain uses TRBV27 with TRBJ2-7; 12 bases agree with TRBD1. This CDR3 is 15 amino acids long. Per the germline V gene, CDR1 is MNHEY and CDR2 is SMNVEV (reference sequence). V lost 5 bases to trimming and J lost 6 bases; unmatched junction nucleotides: 8. DNA for the CDR3: TGTGCCAGCAGTCACCGGGACAGGGGGCGGCTCGAGCAGTACTTC. It codes for CASSHRDRGRLEQYF.

The chain combines TRBV28 with TRBJ1-4, with 7 positions matching TRBD1. The J segment lost 5 bases and the V segment lost 6 bases, leaving 0 bases of the junction unmatched. The CDR3 runs 12 residues. Germline lookup yields CDR1 MDHEN and CDR2 SYDVKM. The CDR3 DNA follows: TGTGCCAGCAGCAGGGGGAATGAAAAACTGTTTTTT. Translation: CASSRGNEKLFF.

The chain links TRBV7-6 to TRBJ2-1; 12 nucleotides line up with TRBD2. V was pared by 3 bases and J by 6 bases, with 6 bases of the junction left unmatched. CDR3 size: 16 residues. Germline V lookup: CDR1 SGHVS, CDR2 FNYEAQ. The chain's CDR3 is CASSLTSGSLSNEQFF. The CDR3 coding sequence is TGTGCCAGCAGCTTGACTAGCGGGAGTCTCTCCAATGAGCAGTTCTTC.

This clone has just a few counts. The chain has TRBV14 and TRBJ1-5, with D possibly being TRBD1 (6 bases). Germline V CDR1 and CDR2: SGHDN, FVKESK. The CDR3 is made up of 15 amino acids. The germline V and J ends were trimmed by 3 bases and 0 bases, with 9 bases remaining between them. The CDR3 DNA reads TGTGCCAGCAGCCAGGGGGGGGCTAGCAATCAGCCCCAGCATTTT. Amino acids: CASSQGGASNQPQHF.

The V gene is TRBV6-2 or TRBV6-3, the J gene TRBJ1-5, with D unclear. The CDR3 extends over 13 amino acids. V was shortened by 1 base and J by 9 bases, with 10 bases between the two germline ends. CDR1 and CDR2 (germline): MNHEY, SVGEGT. The CDR3 reads CASSYLIEGPQHF. The CDR3 bases are TGTGCCAGCAGTTACTTGATCGAGGGGCCCCAGCATTTT.

The gene calls are TRBV2 and TRBJ2-5; D remains ambiguous. The V gene lost 10 bases and the J gene lost 5 bases, with 20 bases spanning the gap. The CDR3 has 14 residues. Germline lookup yields CDR1 SNHLY and CDR2 FYNNEI. CDR3 coding DNA: TGTGCCATCGTTATTATTGTCGCGTGGGAGACCCAGTACTTC. Residues: CAIVIIVAWETQYF. Looking up the rest from reference TRBV2 and TRBJ2-5 gives the full variable domain: EPEVTQTPSHQVTQMGQEVILRCVPISNHLYFYWYRQILGQKVEFLVSFYNNEISEKSEIFDDQFSVERPDGSNFTLKIRSTKLEDSAMYFCAIVIIVAWETQYFGPGTRLLVL.

This clone was seen once. CDR3 sequence reads: CASSVGYRDFGYTF. The CDR3, as DNA: TGTGCCAGCAGCGTAGGCTACAGGGATTTTGGCTACACCTTC. The rearrangement uses TRBV9 and TRBJ1-2; D may be TRBD1 (6 bases). The CDR3 has 14 amino acids. The V gene lost 0 bases and the J gene lost 7 bases, with 13 bases spanning the gap. The germline V gene encodes CDR1 SGDLS and CDR2 YYNGEE.

The chain joins TRBV30 to TRBJ2-1; 9 bases map to TRBD1. Germline V lookup: CDR1 GTSNPN, CDR2 SVGIG (reference sequence). The CDR3 consists of 16 residues. V was pared by 8 bases and J by 6 bases, with 17 bases of the junction left unmatched. The CDR3 nucleotides are TGTGCCGGAGGGGACAGGGAACCCTTAGTGCTCAATGAGCAGTTCTTC. As protein: CAGGDREPLVLNEQFF.